This T cell receptor beta chain derives from a study of identical twins. Overall study results and limits: Out-of-frame alpha sequences common to twins were enriched for low generation probability.

There are 15 residues in the CDR3. Germline assignment: CDR1 KGHDR and CDR2 SFDVKD. V was clipped by 9 bases and J by 7 bases; unmatched bases: 11. As for this clonotype: Its matching antigen is unknown.

Unique molecular identifiers were present on the cDNA, and a universal primer site came from template switching. Via MiXCR, TCRdb re-called the 5' RACE reads, giving one row per CDR3 protein. In the table there are fewer than 450,000 distinct CDR3 sequences, approximately 8.8% of which are singletons. The source is a woman aged 45-59 years in good health. Sequencing was performed on naive T cells sorted from blood. The V gene is TRBV24-1, the J gene TRBJ2-1; TRBD2 matches 10 bases. CDR3 sequence: CATGGSLAGVNEQFF. CDR3 DNA: TGTGCCACCGGTGGGTCGCTAGCGGGAGTTAATGAGCAGTTCTTC.